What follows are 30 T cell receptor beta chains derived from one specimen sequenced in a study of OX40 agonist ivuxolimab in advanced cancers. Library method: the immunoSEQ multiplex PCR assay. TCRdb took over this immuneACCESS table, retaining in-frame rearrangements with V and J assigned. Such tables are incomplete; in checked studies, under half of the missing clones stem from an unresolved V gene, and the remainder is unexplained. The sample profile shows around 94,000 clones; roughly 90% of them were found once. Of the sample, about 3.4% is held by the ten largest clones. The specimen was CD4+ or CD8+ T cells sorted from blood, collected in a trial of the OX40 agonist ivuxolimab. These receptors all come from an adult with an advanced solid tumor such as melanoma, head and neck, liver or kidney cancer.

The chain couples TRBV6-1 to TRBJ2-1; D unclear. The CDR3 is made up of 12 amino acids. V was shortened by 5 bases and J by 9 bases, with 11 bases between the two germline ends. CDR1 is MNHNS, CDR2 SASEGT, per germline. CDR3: CASSPHPAEQFF. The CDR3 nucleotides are TGTGCCAGCAGTCCTCACCCGGCTGAGCAGTTCTTC.

The CDR3 reads CASSLGGAVSYEQYF. The CDR3 DNA follows: TGCGCCAGCAGCTTAGGGGGGGCGGTCTCCTACGAGCAGTACTTC. The rearrangement joins TRBV5-1 to TRBJ2-7; D perhaps matches TRBD2 (7 bases). This CDR3 is built from 15 residues. V was clipped by 2 bases and J by 0 bases, with 12 bases between them. From germline, CDR1 is SGHRS and CDR2 YFSETQ.

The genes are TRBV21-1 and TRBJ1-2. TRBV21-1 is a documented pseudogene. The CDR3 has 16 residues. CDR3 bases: TGTGCCAGCAGCAAAGGAGCTGGCGGCACCAGCTATGGCTACACCTTC. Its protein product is CASSKGAGGTSYGYTF.

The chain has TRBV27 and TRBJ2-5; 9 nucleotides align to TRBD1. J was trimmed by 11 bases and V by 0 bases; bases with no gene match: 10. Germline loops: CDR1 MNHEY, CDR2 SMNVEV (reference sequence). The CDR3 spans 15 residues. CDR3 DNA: TGTGCCAGCAGTTTATCGTCACAGGGGGCAGGGGAGCAGTACTTC. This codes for CASSLSSQGAGEQYF.

The CDR3 loop is CASSWTGLFNEKLFF. The CDR3 DNA reads TGTGCCAGCAGCTGGACAGGCCTATTTAATGAAAAACTGTTTTTT. V usage is TRBV2 and J usage is TRBJ1-4; TRBD1 agrees at 7 bases. CDR1 is SNHLY, CDR2 FYNNEI, per germline. The length of the CDR3 is 15 residues. V shed 6 bases, J shed 4 bases, and the junction held 8 bases outside the gene matches.

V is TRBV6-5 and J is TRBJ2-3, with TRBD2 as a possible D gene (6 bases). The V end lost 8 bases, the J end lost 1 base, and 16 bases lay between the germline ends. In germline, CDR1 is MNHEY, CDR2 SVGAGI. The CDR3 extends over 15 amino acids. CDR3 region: CASRMEGRGTDTQYF. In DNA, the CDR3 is TGTGCCAGCCGAATGGAGGGCCGGGGCACAGATACGCAGTATTTT.

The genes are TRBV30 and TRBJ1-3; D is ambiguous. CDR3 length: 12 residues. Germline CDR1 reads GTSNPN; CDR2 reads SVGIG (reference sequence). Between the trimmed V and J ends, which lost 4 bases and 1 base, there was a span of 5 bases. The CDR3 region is CAWIVSGNTIYF. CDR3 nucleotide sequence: TGTGCCTGGATTGTATCTGGAAACACCATATATTTT.

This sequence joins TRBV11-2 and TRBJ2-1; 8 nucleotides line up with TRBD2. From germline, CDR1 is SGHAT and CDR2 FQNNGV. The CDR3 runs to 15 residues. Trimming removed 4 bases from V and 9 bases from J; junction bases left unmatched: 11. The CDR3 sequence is CASSYGTRGLGEQFF. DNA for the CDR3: TGTGCCAGCAGCTACGGGACTAGAGGGCTCGGTGAGCAGTTCTTC.

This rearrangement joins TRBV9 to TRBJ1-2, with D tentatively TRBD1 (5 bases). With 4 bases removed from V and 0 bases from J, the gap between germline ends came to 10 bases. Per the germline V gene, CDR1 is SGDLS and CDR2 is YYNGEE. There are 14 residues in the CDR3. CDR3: CASSTGTSNYGYTF. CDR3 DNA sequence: TGTGCCAGCAGCACGGGGACTTCTAACTATGGCTACACCTTC.

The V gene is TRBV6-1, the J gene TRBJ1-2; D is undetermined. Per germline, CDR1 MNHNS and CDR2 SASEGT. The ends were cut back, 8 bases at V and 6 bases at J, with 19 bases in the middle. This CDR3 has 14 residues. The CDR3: CASLETATPNGYTF. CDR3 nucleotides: TGTGCCAGCCTAGAGACCGCTACTCCCAATGGCTACACCTTC.

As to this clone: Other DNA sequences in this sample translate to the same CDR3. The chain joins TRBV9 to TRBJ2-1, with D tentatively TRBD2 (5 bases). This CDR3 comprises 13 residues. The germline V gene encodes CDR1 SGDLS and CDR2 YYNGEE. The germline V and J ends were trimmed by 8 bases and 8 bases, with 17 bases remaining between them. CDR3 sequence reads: CASSPRNSDEQFF. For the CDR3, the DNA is TGTGCCAGTAGCCCCCGTAATAGCGATGAGCAGTTCTTC.

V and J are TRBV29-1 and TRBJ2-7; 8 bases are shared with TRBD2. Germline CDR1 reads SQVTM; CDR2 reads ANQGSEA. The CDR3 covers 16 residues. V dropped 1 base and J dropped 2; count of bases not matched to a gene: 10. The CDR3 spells CSVEGLAGREAYEQYF. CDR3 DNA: TGCAGCGTTGAAGGGTTAGCGGGGAGGGAAGCCTACGAGCAGTACTTC.

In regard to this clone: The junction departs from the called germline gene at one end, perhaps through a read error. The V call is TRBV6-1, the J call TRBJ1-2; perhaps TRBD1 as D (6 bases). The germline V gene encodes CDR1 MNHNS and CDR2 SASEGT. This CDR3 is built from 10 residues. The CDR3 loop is CASSDRDTGF. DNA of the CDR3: TGTGCCAGCAGTGACCGGGACACGGGCTTC.

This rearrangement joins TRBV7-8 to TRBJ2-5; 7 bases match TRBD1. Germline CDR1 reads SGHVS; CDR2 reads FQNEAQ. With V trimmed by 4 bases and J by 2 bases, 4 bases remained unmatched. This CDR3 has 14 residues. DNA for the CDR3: TGTGCCAGCAGCTCACCGGGACAGCAAGAGACCCAGTACTTC. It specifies CASSSPGQQETQYF.

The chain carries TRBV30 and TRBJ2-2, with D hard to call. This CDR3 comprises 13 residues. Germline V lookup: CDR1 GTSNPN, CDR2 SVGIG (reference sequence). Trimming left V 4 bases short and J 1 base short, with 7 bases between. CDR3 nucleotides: TGTGCCTGGAACGCCCAGAACACCGGGGAGCTGTTTTTT. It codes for CAWNAQNTGELFF.

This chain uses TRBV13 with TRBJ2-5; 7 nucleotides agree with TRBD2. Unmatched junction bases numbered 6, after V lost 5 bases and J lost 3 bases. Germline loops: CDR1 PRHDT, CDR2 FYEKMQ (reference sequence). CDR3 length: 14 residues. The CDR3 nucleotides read TGTGCCAGCAGCCCTACCAGCGGGGAAGAGACCCAGTACTTC. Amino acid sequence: CASSPTSGEETQYF.

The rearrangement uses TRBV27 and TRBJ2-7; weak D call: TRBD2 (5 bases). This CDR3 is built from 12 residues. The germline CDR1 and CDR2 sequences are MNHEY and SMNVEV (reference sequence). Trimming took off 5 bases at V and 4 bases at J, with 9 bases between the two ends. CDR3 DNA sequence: TGTGCCAGCAGTCATCGGGGTTACGAGCAGTACTTC. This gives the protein CASSHRGYEQYF.

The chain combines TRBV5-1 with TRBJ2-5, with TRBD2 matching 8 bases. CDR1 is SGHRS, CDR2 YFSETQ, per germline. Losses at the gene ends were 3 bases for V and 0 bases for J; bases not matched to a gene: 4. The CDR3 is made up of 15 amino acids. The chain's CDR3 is CASSSGTRYQETQYF. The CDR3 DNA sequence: TGCGCCAGCAGCTCGGGGACTAGGTACCAAGAGACCCAGTACTTC. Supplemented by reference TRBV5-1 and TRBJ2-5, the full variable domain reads KAGVTQTPRYLIKTRGQQVTLSCSPISGHRSVSWYQQTPGQGLQFLFEYFSETQRNKGNFPGRFSGRQFSNSRSEMNVSTLELGDSALYLCASSSGTRYQETQYFGPGTRLLVL.

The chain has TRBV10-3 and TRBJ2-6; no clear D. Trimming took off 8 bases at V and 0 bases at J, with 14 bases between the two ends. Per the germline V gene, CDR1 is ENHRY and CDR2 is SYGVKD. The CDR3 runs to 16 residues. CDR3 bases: TGTGCCATCGGAGACCCTCTGAACTCTGGGGCCAACGTCCTGACTTTC. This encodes CAIGDPLNSGANVLTF.

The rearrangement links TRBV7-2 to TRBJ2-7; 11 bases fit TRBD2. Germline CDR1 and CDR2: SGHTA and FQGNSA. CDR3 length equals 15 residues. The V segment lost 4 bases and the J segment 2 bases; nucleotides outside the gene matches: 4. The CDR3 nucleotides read TGTGCCAGCAGCTACCTTAGCGGGGGGGCCTACGAGCAGTACTTC. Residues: CASSYLSGGAYEQYF.

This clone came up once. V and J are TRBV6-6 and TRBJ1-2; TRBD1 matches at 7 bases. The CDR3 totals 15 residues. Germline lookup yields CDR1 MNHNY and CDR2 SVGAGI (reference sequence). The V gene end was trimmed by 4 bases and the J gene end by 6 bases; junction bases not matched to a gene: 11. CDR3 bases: TGTGCCAGCAGTTGGCACGCGACAGGGATGGATGGCTACACCTTC. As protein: CASSWHATGMDGYTF.

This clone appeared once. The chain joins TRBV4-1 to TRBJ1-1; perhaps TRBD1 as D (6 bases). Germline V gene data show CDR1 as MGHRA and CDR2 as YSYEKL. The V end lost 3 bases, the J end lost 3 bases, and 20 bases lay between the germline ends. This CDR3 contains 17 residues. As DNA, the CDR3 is TGCGCCAGCAGCCAGGGGAGGGGGGAGCGAGGGGACACTGAAGCTTTCTTT. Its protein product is CASSQGRGERGDTEAFF.

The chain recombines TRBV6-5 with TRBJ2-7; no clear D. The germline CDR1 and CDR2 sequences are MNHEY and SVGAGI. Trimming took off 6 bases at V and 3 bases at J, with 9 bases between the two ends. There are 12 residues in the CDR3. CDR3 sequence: CASSPTSYEQYF. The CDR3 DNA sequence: TGTGCCAGCAGCCCTACGAGCTACGAGCAGTACTTC.

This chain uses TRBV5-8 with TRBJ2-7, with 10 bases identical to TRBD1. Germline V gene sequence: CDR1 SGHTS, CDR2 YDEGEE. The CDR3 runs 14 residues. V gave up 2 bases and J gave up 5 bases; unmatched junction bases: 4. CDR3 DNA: TGTGCCAGCAGCTTTGGACAGGGGGGAGACGAGCAGTACTTC. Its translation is CASSFGQGGDEQYF.

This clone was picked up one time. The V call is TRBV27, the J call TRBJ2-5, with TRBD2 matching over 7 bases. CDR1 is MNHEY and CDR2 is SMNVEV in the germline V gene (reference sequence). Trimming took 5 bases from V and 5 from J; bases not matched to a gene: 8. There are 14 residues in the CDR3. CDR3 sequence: CASSPSRTRETQYF. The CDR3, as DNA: TGTGCCAGCAGTCCCTCTAGGACTAGGGAGACCCAGTACTTC.

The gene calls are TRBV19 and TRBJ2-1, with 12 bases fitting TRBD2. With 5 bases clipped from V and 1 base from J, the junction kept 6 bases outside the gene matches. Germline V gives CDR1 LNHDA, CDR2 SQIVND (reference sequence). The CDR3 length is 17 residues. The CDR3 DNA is TGTGCCAGTAGTCTAGCGGGGGGGTCGGATTCCTACAATGAGCAGTTCTTC. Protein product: CASSLAGGSDSYNEQFF.

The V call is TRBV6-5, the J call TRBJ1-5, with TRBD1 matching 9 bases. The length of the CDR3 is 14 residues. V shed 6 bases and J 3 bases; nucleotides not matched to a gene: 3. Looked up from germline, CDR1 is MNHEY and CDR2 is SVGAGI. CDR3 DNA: TGTGCCAGCAGCCGGACAGGGGTCAATCAGCCCCAGCATTTT. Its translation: CASSRTGVNQPQHF.

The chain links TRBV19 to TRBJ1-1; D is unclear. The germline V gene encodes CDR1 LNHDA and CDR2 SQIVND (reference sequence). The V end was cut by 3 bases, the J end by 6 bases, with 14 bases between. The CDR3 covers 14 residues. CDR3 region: CASSIQHEVPEAFF. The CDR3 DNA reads TGTGCCAGTAGTATCCAACACGAGGTCCCTGAAGCTTTCTTT. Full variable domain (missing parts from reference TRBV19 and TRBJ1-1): DGGITQSPKYLFRKEGQNVTLSCEQNLNHDAMYWYRQDPGQGLRLIYYSQIVNDFQKGDIAEGYSVSREKKESFPLTVTSAQKNPTAFYLCASSIQHEVPEAFFGQGTRLTVV.

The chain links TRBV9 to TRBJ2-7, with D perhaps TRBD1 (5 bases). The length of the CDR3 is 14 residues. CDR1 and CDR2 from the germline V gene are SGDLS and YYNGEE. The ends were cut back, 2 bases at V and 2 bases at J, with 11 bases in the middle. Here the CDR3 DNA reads TGTGCCAGCAGCGTTACAGGATCCGCCTACGAGCAGTACTTC. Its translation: CASSVTGSAYEQYF. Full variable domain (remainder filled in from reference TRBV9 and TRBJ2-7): DSGVTQTPKHLITATGQRVTLRCSPRSGDLSVYWYQQSLDQGLQFLIQYYNGEERAKGNILERFSAQQFPDLHSELNLSSLELGDSALYFCASSVTGSAYEQYFGPGTRLTVT.

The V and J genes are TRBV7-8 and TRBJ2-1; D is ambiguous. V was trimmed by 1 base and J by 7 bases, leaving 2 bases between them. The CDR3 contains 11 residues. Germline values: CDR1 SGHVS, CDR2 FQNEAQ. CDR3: CASSLVNEQFF. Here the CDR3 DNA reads TGTGCCAGCAGCTTAGTTAATGAGCAGTTCTTC. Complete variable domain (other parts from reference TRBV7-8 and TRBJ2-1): GAGVSQSPRYKVAKRGQDVALRCDPISGHVSLFWYQQALGQGPEFLTYFQNEAQLDKSGLPSDRFFAERPEGSVSTLKIQRTQQEDSAVYLCASSLVNEQFFGPGTRLTVL.